These 13 T cell receptor beta chains originate from one sample sequenced in a study of shared clonotypes between healthy human individuals. Sequencing used immunoSEQ multiplex PCR; TCRdb keeps in-frame clones, though not all of them. The data hold millions of clones, with roughly nine tenths observed a single time. The sequencing sample was made of naive CD4+ T cells sorted from blood. Subset here: CD45RA+ positively selected. The receptors stem from a man between 18 and 35 years old in good health.

This clone has a single count. The chain couples TRBV19 to TRBJ1-2, with 7 bases aligning to TRBD1. Germline CDR1 and CDR2: LNHDA and SQIVND (reference sequence). Trimming cost V 8 bases and J 4 bases; bases outside gene matches: 7. The CDR3 runs to 13 residues. The CDR3: CASGGTDFYGYTF. In DNA, the CDR3 is TGTGCCAGTGGAGGGACAGACTTCTATGGCTACACCTTC.

J is TRBJ2-7 and V is TRBV11-2, with D tentatively TRBD2 (6 bases). The germline V and J ends were trimmed by 0 bases and 1 base, with 13 bases remaining between them. The CDR3 length is 16 residues. Per germline, CDR1 SGHAT and CDR2 FQNNGV. CDR3 DNA: TGTGCCAGCAGCTTAGATCTAGGGACTGCATCCTACGAGCAGTACTTC. Translating it yields CASSLDLGTASYEQYF.

The chain uses TRBV15 and TRBJ2-3; D may be TRBD1 or TRBD2 (5 bases each). The CDR3 is 17 amino acids. The germline V and J ends were trimmed by 4 bases and 2 bases, with 19 bases remaining between them. Germline assignment: CDR1 LNHNV and CDR2 YYDKDF (reference sequence). CDR3 bases: TGTGCCACCAGCACCGACCGGGACCCACCCATCACAGATACGCAGTATTTT. This encodes CATSTDRDPPITDTQYF.

The chain has TRBV5-4 and TRBJ2-1; either TRBD1 or TRBD2 may supply D (5 bases each). Germline V gene data show CDR1 as SGHNT and CDR2 as YYREEE (reference sequence). The length of the CDR3 is 16 residues. Trimming removed 0 bases from V and 3 bases from J, with 13 bases in between. In DNA form, the CDR3 reads TGTGCCAGCAGCTTGGTTGGGGGTAAAAACTACAATGAGCAGTTCTTC. Encoded protein: CASSLVGGKNYNEQFF.

The CDR3 spells CASSSAGTDNSYEQYF. CDR3 sequence (DNA): TGTGCCAGCAGCTCCGCCGGGACAGACAACTCCTACGAGCAGTACTTC. The J gene is TRBJ2-7, the V gene TRBV5-5; TRBD1 matches at 7 bases. The CDR3 consists of 16 residues. Per germline, CDR1 SGHKS and CDR2 YYEKEE (reference sequence). Germline trimming cut 3 bases from V and 0 bases from J; bases unmatched to any gene: 9.

CDR3 nucleotides: TGTGCCAGCAGTGACCAGCAGGGGGCGGGCTCCTACAATGAGCAGTTCTTC. Its protein is CASSDQQGAGSYNEQFF. The chain carries TRBV25-1 and TRBJ2-1; 8 nucleotides line up with TRBD1. The germline CDR1 and CDR2 sequences are MGHDK and SYGVNS. V dropped 3 bases and J dropped 0; count of bases not matched to a gene: 7. The length of the CDR3 is 17 residues.

This chain connects TRBV5-6 to TRBJ2-1; TRBD1 is a possible D gene (6 bases). Looked up from germline, CDR1 is SGHDT and CDR2 is YYEEEE. The CDR3 runs to 17 residues. Trimming took off 3 bases at V and 5 bases at J, with 21 bases between the two ends. CDR3 coding DNA: TGTGCCAGCAGCTCAAGACAGGTACAAGATCCACACAATGAGCAGTTCTTC. This codes for CASSSRQVQDPHNEQFF.

This rearrangement joins TRBV27 to TRBJ1-3; D is ambiguous. The ends were cut back, 6 bases at V and 0 bases at J, with 9 bases in the middle. This CDR3 has 14 amino acids. Germline assignment: CDR1 MNHEY and CDR2 SMNVEV (reference sequence). CDR3 nucleotide sequence: TGTGCCAGCAGCGGCACCTTCTCTGGAAACACCATATATTTT. Protein: CASSGTFSGNTIYF.

V gene TRBV6-1 combines with J gene TRBJ1-2; TRBD1 matches at 8 bases. The trim removed 11 bases at V and 5 bases at J, leaving 10 bases unmatched. The CDR3 totals 13 residues. CDR1 and CDR2 from the germline V gene are MNHNS and SASEGT. DNA for the CDR3: TGTGCCGGAGGGGGGACAGGTTTTTATGGCTACACCTTC. It yields the protein CAGGGTGFYGYTF.

The chain links TRBV9 to TRBJ1-5, with D possibly matching TRBD1 (5 bases). Trimming left V 0 bases short and J 2 bases short, with 9 bases between. The CDR3 has 15 residues. The germline CDR1 and CDR2 sequences are SGDLS and YYNGEE. The CDR3 region has the DNA TGTGCCAGCAGCGTAGGCCCGGGGGGCAATCAGCCCCAGCATTTT. It is translated as CASSVGPGGNQPQHF.

The chain has TRBV6-1 and TRBJ1-6, with D perhaps matching TRBD1 (6 bases). Germline CDR1 is MNHNS and CDR2 is SASEGT. The ends were cut back, 6 bases at V and 5 bases at J, with 14 bases in the middle. CDR3 length: 15 amino acids. In DNA form, the CDR3 reads TGTGCCAGCAGGGCGGGGGGGCTTGATAATTCACCCCTCCACTTT. It codes for CASRAGGLDNSPLHF.

Comments on this clone: The same CDR3 arises from other DNA sequences in this sample as well. The chain uses TRBV20-1 and TRBJ2-5; no clear D gene. This CDR3 spans 11 amino acids. Germline lookup yields CDR1 DFQATT and CDR2 SNEGSKA (reference sequence). This CDR3 reads CSGHYQETQYF. The CDR3 DNA reads TGCAGCGGCCACTACCAAGAGACCCAGTACTTC.

The J gene is TRBJ2-6, the V gene TRBV4-3, with D tentatively TRBD1 (5 bases). The CDR3 contains 17 residues. Germline CDR1 is LGHNA and CDR2 is YSLEER. Trimming took 0 bases from V and 4 from J, leaving 13 bases between them. CDR3 in DNA: TGCGCCAGCAGCCAAGATCTCGAAGGGGCCGGGGCCAACGTCCTGACTTTC. Protein sequence: CASSQDLEGAGANVLTF.